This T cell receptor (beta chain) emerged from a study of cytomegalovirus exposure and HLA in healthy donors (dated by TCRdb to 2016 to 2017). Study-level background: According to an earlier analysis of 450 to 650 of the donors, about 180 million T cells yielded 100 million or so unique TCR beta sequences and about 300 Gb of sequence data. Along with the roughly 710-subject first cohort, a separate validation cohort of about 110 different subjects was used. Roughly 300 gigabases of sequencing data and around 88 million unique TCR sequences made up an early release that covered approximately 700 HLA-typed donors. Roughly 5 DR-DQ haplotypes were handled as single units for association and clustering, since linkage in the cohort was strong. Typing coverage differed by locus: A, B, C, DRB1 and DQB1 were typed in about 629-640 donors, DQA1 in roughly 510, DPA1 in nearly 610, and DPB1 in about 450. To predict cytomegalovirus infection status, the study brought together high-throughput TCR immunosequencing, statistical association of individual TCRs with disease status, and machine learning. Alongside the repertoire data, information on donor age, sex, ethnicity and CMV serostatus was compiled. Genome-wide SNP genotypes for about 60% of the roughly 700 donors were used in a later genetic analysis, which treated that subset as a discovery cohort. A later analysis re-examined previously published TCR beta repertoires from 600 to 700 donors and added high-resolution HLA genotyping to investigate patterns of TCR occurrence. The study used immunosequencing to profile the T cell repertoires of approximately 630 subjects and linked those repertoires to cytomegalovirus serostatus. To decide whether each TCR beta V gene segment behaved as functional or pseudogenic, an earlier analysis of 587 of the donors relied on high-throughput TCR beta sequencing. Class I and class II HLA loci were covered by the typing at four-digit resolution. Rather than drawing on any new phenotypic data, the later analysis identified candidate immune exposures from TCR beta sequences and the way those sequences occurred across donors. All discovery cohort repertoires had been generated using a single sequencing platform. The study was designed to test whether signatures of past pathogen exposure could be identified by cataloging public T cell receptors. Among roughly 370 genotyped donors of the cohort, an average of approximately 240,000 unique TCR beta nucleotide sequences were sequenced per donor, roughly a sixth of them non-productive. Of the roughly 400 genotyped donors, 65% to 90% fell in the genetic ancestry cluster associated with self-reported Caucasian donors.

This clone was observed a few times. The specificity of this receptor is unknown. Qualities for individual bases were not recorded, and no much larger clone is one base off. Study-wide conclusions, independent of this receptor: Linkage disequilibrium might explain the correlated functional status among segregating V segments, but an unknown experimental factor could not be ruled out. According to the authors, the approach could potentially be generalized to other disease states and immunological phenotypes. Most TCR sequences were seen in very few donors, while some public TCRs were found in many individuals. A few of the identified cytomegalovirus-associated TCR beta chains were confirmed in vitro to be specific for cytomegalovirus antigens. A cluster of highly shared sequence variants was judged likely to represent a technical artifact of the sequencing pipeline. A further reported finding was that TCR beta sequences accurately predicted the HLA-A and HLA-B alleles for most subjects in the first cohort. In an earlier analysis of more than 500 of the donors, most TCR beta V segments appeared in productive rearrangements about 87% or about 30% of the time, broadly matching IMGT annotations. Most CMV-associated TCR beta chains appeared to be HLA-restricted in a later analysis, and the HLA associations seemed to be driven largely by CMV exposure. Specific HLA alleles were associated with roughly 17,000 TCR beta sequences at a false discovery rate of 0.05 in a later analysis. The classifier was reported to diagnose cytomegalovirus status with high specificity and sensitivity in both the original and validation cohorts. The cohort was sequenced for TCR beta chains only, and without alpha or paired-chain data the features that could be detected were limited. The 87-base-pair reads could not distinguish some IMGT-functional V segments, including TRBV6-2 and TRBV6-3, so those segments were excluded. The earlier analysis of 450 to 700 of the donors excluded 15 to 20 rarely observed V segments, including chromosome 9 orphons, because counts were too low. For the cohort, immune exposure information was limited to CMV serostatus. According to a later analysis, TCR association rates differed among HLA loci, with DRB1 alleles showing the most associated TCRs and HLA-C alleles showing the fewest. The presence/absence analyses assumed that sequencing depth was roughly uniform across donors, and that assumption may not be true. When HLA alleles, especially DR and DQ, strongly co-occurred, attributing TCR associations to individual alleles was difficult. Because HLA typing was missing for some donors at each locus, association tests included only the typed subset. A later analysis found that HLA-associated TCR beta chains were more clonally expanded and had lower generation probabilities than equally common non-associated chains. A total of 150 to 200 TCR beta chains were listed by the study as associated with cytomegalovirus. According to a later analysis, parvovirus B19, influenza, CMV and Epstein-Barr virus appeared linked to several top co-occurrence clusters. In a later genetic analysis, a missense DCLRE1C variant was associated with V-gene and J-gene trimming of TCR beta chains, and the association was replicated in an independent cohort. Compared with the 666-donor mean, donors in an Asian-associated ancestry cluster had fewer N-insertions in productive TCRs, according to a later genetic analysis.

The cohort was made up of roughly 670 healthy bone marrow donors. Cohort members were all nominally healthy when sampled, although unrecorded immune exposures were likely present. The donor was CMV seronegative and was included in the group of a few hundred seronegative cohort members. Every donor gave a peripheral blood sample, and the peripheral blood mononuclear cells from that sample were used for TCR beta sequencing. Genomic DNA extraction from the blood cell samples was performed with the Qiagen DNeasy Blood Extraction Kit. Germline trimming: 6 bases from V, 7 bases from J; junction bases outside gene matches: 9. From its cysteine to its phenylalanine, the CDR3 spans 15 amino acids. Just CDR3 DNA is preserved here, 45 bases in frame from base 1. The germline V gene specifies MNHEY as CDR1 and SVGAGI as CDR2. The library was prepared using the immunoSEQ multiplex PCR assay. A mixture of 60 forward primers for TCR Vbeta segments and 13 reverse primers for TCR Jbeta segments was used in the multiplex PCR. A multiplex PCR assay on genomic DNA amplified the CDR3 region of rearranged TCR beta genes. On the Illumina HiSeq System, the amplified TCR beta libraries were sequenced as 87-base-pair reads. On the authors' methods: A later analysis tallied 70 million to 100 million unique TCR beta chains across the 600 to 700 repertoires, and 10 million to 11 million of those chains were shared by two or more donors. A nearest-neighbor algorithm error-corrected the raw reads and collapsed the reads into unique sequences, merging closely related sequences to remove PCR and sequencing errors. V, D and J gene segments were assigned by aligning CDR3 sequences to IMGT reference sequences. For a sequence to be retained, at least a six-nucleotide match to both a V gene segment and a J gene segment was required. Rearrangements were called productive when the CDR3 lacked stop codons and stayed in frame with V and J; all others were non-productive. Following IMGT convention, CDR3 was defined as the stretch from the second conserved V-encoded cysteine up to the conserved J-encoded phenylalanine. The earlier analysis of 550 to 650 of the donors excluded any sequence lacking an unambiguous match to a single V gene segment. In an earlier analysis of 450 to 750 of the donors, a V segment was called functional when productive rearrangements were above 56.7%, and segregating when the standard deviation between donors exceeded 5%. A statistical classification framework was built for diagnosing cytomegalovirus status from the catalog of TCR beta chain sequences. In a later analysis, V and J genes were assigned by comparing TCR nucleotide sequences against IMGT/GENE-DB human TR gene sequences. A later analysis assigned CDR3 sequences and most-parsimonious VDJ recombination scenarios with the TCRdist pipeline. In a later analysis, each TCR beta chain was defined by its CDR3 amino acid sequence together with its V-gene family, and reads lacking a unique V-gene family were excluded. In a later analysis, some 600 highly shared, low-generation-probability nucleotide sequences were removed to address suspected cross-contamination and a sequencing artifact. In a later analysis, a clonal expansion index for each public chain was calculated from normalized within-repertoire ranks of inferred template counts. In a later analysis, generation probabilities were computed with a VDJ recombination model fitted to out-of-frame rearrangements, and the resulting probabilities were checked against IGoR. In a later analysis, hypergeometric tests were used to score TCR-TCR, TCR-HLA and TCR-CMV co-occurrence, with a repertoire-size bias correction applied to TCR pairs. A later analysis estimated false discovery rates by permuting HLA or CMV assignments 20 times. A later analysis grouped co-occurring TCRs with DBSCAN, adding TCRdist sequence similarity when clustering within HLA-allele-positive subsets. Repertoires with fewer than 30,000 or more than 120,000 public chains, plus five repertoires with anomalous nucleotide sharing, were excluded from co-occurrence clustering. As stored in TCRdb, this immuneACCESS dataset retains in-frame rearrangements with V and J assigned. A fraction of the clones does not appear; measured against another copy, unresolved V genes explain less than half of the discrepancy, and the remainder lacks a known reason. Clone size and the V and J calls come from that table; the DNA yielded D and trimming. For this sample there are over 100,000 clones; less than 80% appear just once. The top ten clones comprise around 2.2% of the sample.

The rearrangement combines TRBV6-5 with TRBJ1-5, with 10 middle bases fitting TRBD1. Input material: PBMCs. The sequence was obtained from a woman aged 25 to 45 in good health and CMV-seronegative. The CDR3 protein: CASSPGTGVRQPQHF. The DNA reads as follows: TGTGCCAGCAGCCCAGGGACAGGGGTTAGGCAGCCCCAGCATTTT.